This T cell receptor (beta chain) came from a study of identical twins. CDR1 and CDR2 (germline): SGHTA, FQGNSA. V dropped 2 bases and J dropped 2; count of bases not matched to a gene: 4. The CDR3 length is 15 residues. A word on this clonotype: Its antigen is currently unknown.

One entry per CDR3 protein results from TCRdb running MiXCR on the 5' RACE reads. The sample lists some 710,000 distinct CDR3 sequences, 6% to 6.5% occurring once. Study-level findings and limits: For out-of-frame beta sequences, excess twin sharing was weaker. Cord blood beta clonotypes that were abundant carried fewer insertions, and memory repertoires showed no such trend. An excess of low generation probability was shown by twin-shared out-of-frame alpha sequences.

Sequencing used naive T cells sorted from blood. The chain uses TRBV7-2 and TRBJ2-3, with 7 bases matching TRBD2. This TCR was recovered from a man younger than 35 in good health. The CDR3 sequence is CASSLIGTITDTQYF. The DNA of the CDR3 is TGTGCCAGCAGCTTAATTGGGACTATCACAGATACGCAGTATTTT. Full variable domain (rest looked up from reference TRBV7-2 and TRBJ2-3): GAGVSQSPSNKVTEKGKDVELRCDPISGHTALYWYRQSLGQGLEFLIYFQGNSAPDKSGLPSDRFSAERTGGSVSTLTIQRTQQEDSAVYLCASSLIGTITDTQYFGPGTRLTVL.